This T cell receptor (beta chain) was obtained from a study of shared clonotypes between healthy human individuals. Some clones are missing from TCRdb's copy, which holds only in-frame ones; the method was immunoSEQ multiplex PCR. This repertoire shows under 1,900,000 clones, 97% to 99% found once; its top ten account for 0.36%. Germline-derived CDR1 and CDR2 are SGHAT and FQNNGV. With 5 bases removed from V and 10 bases from J, the gap between germline ends came to 17 bases. The CDR3 consists of 13 residues. This receptor was taken from a man aged 30-40 years in good health. The chain is built from TRBV11-2 and TRBJ1-2; D remains unclear. The sequenced sample was naive CD4+ T cells sorted from blood. Subset: CD45RA+ positively selected. The DNA for the CDR3 is TGTGCCAGCAGCCCCTTGTCCGGGAGATTCTACACCTTC. This encodes CASSPLSGRFYTF.